Here is one T cell receptor beta chain with its context. It has no known antigen specificity. Nothing much larger sits one base from this clone, and base qualities are not available. One collaborating source in Seattle enrolled patients during active infection and followed them longitudinally through the course of disease. The collaborating institutions used their own protocols to collect whole blood in K2EDTA tubes. For TCRbeta analysis, collaborators shipped samples as frozen whole blood, isolated PBMCs, or DNA extracted from either of those sample types. Looking up the germline V gene yields CDR1 SGHRS and CDR2 YFSETQ. V is cut by 5 bases and J by 7 bases, and the space between the germline ends is 18 bases. The CDR3 runs 15 amino acids, cysteine and phenylalanine included. Only CDR3 DNA is held: 45 bases, read in frame from base 1. The immunoSEQ Assay, a bias-controlled multiplex PCR, was used to amplify TCRbeta CDR3 regions from genomic DNA. As for the authors' bioinformatics: Nucleated cell counts per sample were estimated from amplification of reference gene primers within the assay. To quantify the absolute abundance of each unique TCRbeta CDR3 rearrangement, sequence reads were collapsed and filtered. For each sample, productive Simpson clonality was calculated by taking the square root of Simpson's diversity index across productive rearrangements. TCRdb carries this immuneACCESS record with in-frame sequences only. Its versions omit some clonotypes, under half of them owing to an unresolved V gene in the studies checked, with the rest unexplained. The V and J calls and clone size come from that table; D and trimming were worked out from the DNA. The sample yields about 350,000 clones; less than 90% were counted once. Less than 9% of the sample is taken by the ten largest.

This record belongs to a study of blood T cell repertoires in COVID-19 (dated by TCRdb to the early 2020s). Notes on the research overall: The collaborator samples originated in the United States, Italy and Spain and spanned the acute and convalescent phases of COVID-19. The material from the prospective study consisted of cDNA or gDNA derived from T cells, B-cell-depleted T cells, or PBMCs. HLA class I and class II types, where available, came from metadata supplied by the sample provider rather than from assay-based typing. Deeply sampled blood TCRbeta repertoires from subjects exposed to, actively infected with, or recovered from COVID-19 were included in the dataset. The repertoires were released in a freely available public database intended as a resource for research on the immune response to SARS-CoV-2. The sample metadata nearly always contained a de-identified subject ID, COVID-19 status, age in years and sex. Samples were obtained from the ongoing ImmuneRACE study (first 160 participants) and from roughly 1,300 subjects provided by 6 global collaborators. On the study overall, not on this receptor specifically: How much clinical and demographic metadata was included differed by source and by participant, and the metadata was provided uncurated.

The sequenced material came from peripheral blood. The V and J segments used are TRBV5-1 and TRBJ2-2; TRBD2 is perhaps the D gene, given 7 matching bases. This TCR derives from a woman aged 55 to 70 with COVID-19, enrolled during active disease. The nucleotide sequence reads as follows: TGCGCCAGCAGTCCCGTAGGGGGGGCTGACGGGGAGCTGTTTTTT. Its product reads: CASSPVGGADGELFF.